Following are 7 T cell receptor beta chains from one sample sequenced in a study of blood T cell repertoires in COVID-19. Sequencing used immunoSEQ multiplex PCR; TCRdb keeps in-frame clones, though not all of them. The sample lists almost 250,000 clones; 75% to 90% were seen once. Material: PBMCs or T cells enriched from blood (not recorded which). All receptors come from a woman in her twenties or thirties who had recovered from COVID-19.

The chain recombines TRBV7-2 with TRBJ1-4; 8 bases fit TRBD1. The CDR3 loop spans 17 amino acids. The V gene's germline CDR1 is SGHTA and CDR2 FQGNSA. The ends lost 1 base at V and 7 bases at J; junction bases unmatched: 11. CDR3 in DNA: TGTGCCAGCAGCTTAGTTCGCTCAGGACAGGGAACTGAAAAACTGTTTTTT. Protein sequence: CASSLVRSGQGTEKLFF.

V is TRBV18 and J is TRBJ1-1, with 8 nucleotides matching TRBD1. The CDR3 consists of 13 residues. Per the germline V gene, CDR1 is KGHSH and CDR2 is LQKENI. V shed 1 base and J 12 bases; nucleotides not matched to a gene: 7. The CDR3: CASSPRGQGLSFF. The DNA for the CDR3 is TGTGCCAGCTCACCACGAGGACAGGGTCTATCTTTCTTT.

The genes are TRBV7-9 and TRBJ2-1; 7 bases align to TRBD2. CDR3 size: 15 residues. Germline CDR1 reads SEHNR; CDR2 reads FQNEAQ (reference sequence). Trimming at V came to 3 bases and at J to 7 bases, leaving 9 bases not matched to a gene. The DNA of the CDR3 is TGTGCCAGCAGCTTGAGCGGGGCCCAAGGAAATGAGCAGTTCTTC. Its protein product is CASSLSGAQGNEQFF.

This sequence joins TRBV10-3 and TRBJ2-6, with TRBD1 identical over 12 bases. Germline lookup yields CDR1 ENHRY and CDR2 SYGVKD. V lost 7 bases, J lost 4 bases, and 11 bases stayed unmatched. The CDR3 sequence is 18 residues long. CDR3 in amino acids: CAITPVGQGANGANVLTF. The CDR3 bases are TGTGCCATCACTCCGGTGGGACAGGGGGCGAACGGGGCCAACGTCCTGACTTTC.

The chain links TRBV30 to TRBJ1-1; D gene unclear. CDR3 length: 12 residues. CDR1 is GTSNPN and CDR2 is SVGIG in the germline V gene (reference sequence). Trimming cost V 5 bases and J 0 bases, with 7 bases left between them. The CDR3 here is CAWGRMNTEAFF. For the CDR3, the DNA is TGTGCCTGGGGCAGGATGAACACTGAAGCTTTCTTT.

V is TRBV5-5 and J is TRBJ2-1; 11 bases map to TRBD2. The germline V gene encodes CDR1 SGHKS and CDR2 YYEKEE (reference sequence). CDR3 length equals 15 residues. J lost 5 bases, V lost 4 bases, and 5 bases had no gene match. The CDR3 reads CASSRLAGRNNEQFF. DNA for the CDR3: TGTGCCAGCAGCAGACTAGCGGGAAGAAACAATGAGCAGTTCTTC.

About this clone itself: Other DNA sequences from this sample encode an identical CDR3 as well. This chain links TRBV6-5 with TRBJ1-1; a possible D gene is TRBD1 (5 bases). Trimming left V 0 bases short and J 1 base short, with 6 bases between. This CDR3 region has 14 residues. Germline V lookup: CDR1 MNHEY, CDR2 SVGAGI. The CDR3 nucleotides read TGTGCCAGCAGTTACTCGACAGAGAACACTGAAGCTTTCTTT. It encodes CASSYSTENTEAFF.